Detailed here is one TCR beta chain. Germline V gene data show CDR1 as SGHTA and CDR2 as FQGNSA. Trimming removed 4 bases at V and 5 bases at J, with 17 bases between. The CDR3 runs to 15 residues. Only in-frame clones appear in the TCRdb table, and some are missing; sequencing was by immunoSEQ multiplex PCR. The sample carries about 2.4 million clones, 93% recorded once. The data derive from a study of shared clonotypes between healthy human individuals. Background on the study: CD4 naive and CD4 memory each took three plates per donor, while CD8 naive took two and CD8 memory one.

The sequencing input was naive CD4+ T cells from PBMCs. As to subset: CD45RA+ positively selected. The sequence came from a man aged 18-30 years in good health. Some clones in this sample may be carry-over from other donors' samples. The chain is built from TRBV7-2 and TRBJ1-2, with D maybe TRBD1 (5 bases). The CDR3 reads CASSSVITQEYGYTF. The CDR3 DNA is TGTGCCAGCAGCTCGGTCATAACACAGGAGTATGGCTACACCTTC.